Sequencing of this T cell receptor beta chain was carried out in a study of radiation and T cells in renal cell carcinoma. Study-wide findings and caveats: Without pretreatment biopsies, baseline tumor clonotype presence was undetermined. From baseline, blood top tumor clonotypes peaked at 2 weeks post-radiation.

The CDR3 consists of 14 residues. The ends lost 5 bases at V and 7 bases at J; junction bases unmatched: 10. Germline assignment: CDR1 SGHVS and CDR2 FQNEAQ. Time point of the sample: blood 4 weeks post-SBRT, at nephrectomy. Stated treatment: 15 Gy SBRT to primary tumor, nephrectomy 4 weeks later. Nephrectomy followed 15 Gy stereotactic body radiation by 4 weeks. Clear cell pathology was present in this patient's renal cell carcinoma. Profiling relied on immunoSEQ multiplex PCR, and the TCRdb table lists in-frame clones only, not all of them. The profile shows just under 150,000 clones, less than 90% of them singletons. Regarding this clone: Its antigen is currently unknown.

Sequences were derived from blood, sampled from a patient whose treatment included radiotherapy and nephrectomy. The V call is TRBV7-8, the J call TRBJ2-5; 7 nucleotides agree with TRBD2. The receptor was isolated from a woman aged 45 to 65 with renal cell carcinoma. The CDR3 nucleotides are TGTGCCAGCAGCCGGGGGGAATCAAGAGGGACCCAGTACTTC. Translated: CASSRGESRGTQYF.